This TCR beta chain came from a study of patients and donors after allogeneic stem cell transplantation. MiXCR was run by TCRdb on the RT-PCR reads, yielding one entry per CDR3 protein. The sample yields approximately 200,000 distinct CDR3 sequences, more than 35% seen once. V was pared by 2 bases and J by 7 bases, with 8 bases of the junction left unmatched. The CDR3 is made up of 14 amino acids. Germline V gene sequence: CDR1 SGHRS, CDR2 YFSETQ. The sample was blood, either unsorted or a sorted T cell fraction (not recorded which). The TCR sequence derives from a human donor who was either an allogeneic HSCT recipient or a stem cell or donor lymphocyte infusion donor (not recorded which). It is not recorded whose cells these are; they may come from a transplant donor. The V call is TRBV5-1, the J call TRBJ1-1; TRBD1 matches at 7 bases. The CDR3 here is CASSLDRVGNEAFF. For the CDR3, the DNA is TGCGCCAGCAGCTTAGACAGGGTGGGTAATGAAGCTTTCTTT.